These 9 T cell receptor beta chains were sequenced from one sample in a study of T cell responses to AZD1222 COVID-19 vaccine. The data were produced by immunoSEQ multiplex PCR, yet TCRdb's version contains in-frame clones alone and is incomplete. In the table there are around 200,000 clones, almost 90% of which are singletons. Here the sequenced sample was peripheral blood, taken on day 0 of AZD1222 vaccination. The receptors were sampled from an adult in good health.

V is TRBV28 and J is TRBJ1-3; no clear D. Germline V gives CDR1 MDHEN, CDR2 SYDVKM. This CDR3 is 13 amino acids long. Trimming took 5 bases from V and 1 from J, leaving 6 bases between them. The CDR3 protein is CASSTGSGNTIYF. The CDR3 region has the DNA TGTGCCAGCAGTACGGGGTCTGGAAACACCATATATTTT.

The rearrangement uses TRBV24-1 and TRBJ2-5, with D perhaps being TRBD1 or TRBD2 (7 bases each). CDR1 and CDR2 from the germline V gene are KGHDR and SFDVKD. CDR3 size: 16 residues. With 2 bases removed from V and 5 bases from J, the gap between germline ends came to 17 bases. The CDR3 protein is CATSDWTRGGRETQYF. CDR3 bases: TGTGCCACCAGTGATTGGACTAGAGGGGGCCGTGAGACCCAGTACTTC.

This chain connects TRBV7-2 to TRBJ2-7; D ambiguous. Germline values: CDR1 SGHTA, CDR2 FQGNSA. The CDR3 extends over 13 amino acids. Between the trimmed V and J ends, which lost 1 base and 6 bases, there was a span of 10 bases. CDR3 bases: TGTGCCAGCAGCTTAGGGTCGTTCGGCGAGCAGTACTTC. This sequence encodes CASSLGSFGEQYF.

The CDR3 protein is CASSYSGRGPDEQFF. The CDR3 DNA is TGTGCCAGCAGTTACTCGGGGAGGGGGCCAGATGAGCAGTTCTTC. The gene calls are TRBV6-2 or TRBV6-3 and TRBJ2-1; D might be TRBD1 or TRBD2, each matching 7 bases. Germline CDR1 reads MNHEY; CDR2 reads SVGEGT. Trimming took 0 bases from V and 8 from J, leaving 14 bases between them. The CDR3 sequence is 15 residues long.

J is TRBJ2-7 and V is TRBV6-2 or TRBV6-3; 7 positions agree with TRBD1. Per germline, CDR1 MNHEY and CDR2 SVGEGT. Unmatched junction bases numbered 16, after V lost 8 bases and J lost 3 bases. The CDR3 runs 16 residues. This CDR3 is CASGSSPGQASYEQYF. The CDR3 nucleotides are TGTGCCAGCGGTTCATCCCCAGGACAGGCGAGCTACGAGCAGTACTTC.

In nucleotides, the CDR3 is TGTGCCAGCAGTTACTCTCAGGGATACGAAAAACTGTTTTTT. This translates into CASSYSQGYEKLFF. The chain is built from TRBV6-2 or TRBV6-3 and TRBJ1-4; tentatively, D is TRBD1 (5 bases). Germline assignment: CDR1 MNHEY and CDR2 SVGEGT. With 0 bases removed from V and 8 bases from J, the gap between germline ends came to 10 bases. CDR3 length: 14 residues.

The chain couples TRBV2 to TRBJ1-6, with TRBD1 as a possible D gene (6 bases). The CDR3 has 17 residues. V lost 6 bases, J lost 2 bases, and 17 bases lay in between. Per the germline V gene, CDR1 is SNHLY and CDR2 is FYNNEI. The chain's CDR3 is CASRMGQGTAYNSPLHF. The CDR3 DNA follows: TGTGCCAGCAGGATGGGTCAGGGGACGGCCTATAATTCACCCCTCCACTTT.

The J gene is TRBJ2-7, the V gene TRBV5-5; D may be TRBD2 (5 bases). The germline gives CDR1 SGHKS, CDR2 YYEKEE (reference sequence). Deletions cut 0 bases from V and 4 bases from J, with 14 bases between. The CDR3 is made up of 15 amino acids. The CDR3 region is CASSLDLRGSYEQYF. CDR3 coding DNA: TGTGCCAGCAGCTTGGATCTTCGCGGGTCTTACGAGCAGTACTTC. Together with reference TRBV5-5 and TRBJ2-7, the CDR3 gives the full variable domain: DAGVTQSPTHLIKTRGQQVTLRCSPISGHKSVSWYQQVLGQGPQFIFQYYEKEERGRGNFPDRFSARQFPNYSSELNVNALLLGDSALYLCASSLDLRGSYEQYFGPGTRLTVT.

The chain joins TRBV15 to TRBJ2-3, with TRBD2 matching 11 bases. Germline CDR1 reads LNHNV; CDR2 reads YYDKDF (reference sequence). V trimming: 2 bases; J trimming: 5 bases; junction bases outside the gene matches: 9. This CDR3 has 17 residues. The DNA of the CDR3 is TGTGCCACCAGCAGAAGATTCACTAGCGGGGGAGGAGATACGCAGTATTTT. Its protein is CATSRRFTSGGGDTQYF.